The 29 T cell receptor beta chains in this list originate from one sample, sequenced in a study of brain T cells in children with intractable seizures. Sample time point: blood from clinic visit 5 months post-surgery; TSC patient then seizure free. TCRdb's copy holds only in-frame clones and misses some; the assay was immunoSEQ multiplex PCR. The sample includes 300,000 to 400,000 clones, over 85% of them seen just once. The sample in question was peripheral blood, obtained about 5 months after surgery. These TCRs come from a boy under two years old with tuberous sclerosis and intractable seizures.

This chain connects TRBV19 to TRBJ1-1; no firm D call. Germline V gene lookup returns CDR1 LNHDA and CDR2 SQIVND (reference sequence). Trimming took 3 bases from V and 4 from J, leaving 12 bases between them. The CDR3 covers 14 residues. The CDR3 DNA reads TGTGCCAGTAGTATGTTGGATGAGGCCACTGAAGCTTTCTTT. This sequence encodes CASSMLDEATEAFF.

V gene TRBV28 combines with J gene TRBJ1-1, with 11 bases that match TRBD1. V trimming: 8 bases; J trimming: 0 bases; junction bases outside the gene matches: 8. Germline V gene data show CDR1 as MDHEN and CDR2 as SYDVKM. This CDR3 comprises 16 residues. The CDR3 sequence is CASRRGDRGLNTEAFF. The CDR3 nucleotides read TGTGCCAGCCGCCGAGGGGACAGGGGGTTGAACACTGAAGCTTTCTTT.

This chain uses TRBV11-3 with TRBJ1-1, with 7 bases identical to TRBD1. J gave up 3 bases and V 8 bases, and 3 bases lay outside the gene matches. Germline assignment: CDR1 SGHNT and CDR2 YENEEA. The CDR3 length is 12 residues. The CDR3, as DNA: TGTGCCAGCGCCGACAGGGACACTGAAGCTTTCTTT. Protein sequence: CASADRDTEAFF.

This chain joins TRBV2 and TRBJ2-3; no reliable D call. V lost 6 bases to trimming and J lost 2 bases, with 18 bases between them. The CDR3 length is 16 residues. Germline loops: CDR1 SNHLY, CDR2 FYNNEI. In DNA form, the CDR3 reads TGTGCCAGCAGGGAGCTTATTCAGTTCGCCACAGATACGCAGTATTTT. Amino acids: CASRELIQFATDTQYF. Combining the CDR3 with reference TRBV2 and TRBJ2-3 gives the whole variable domain EPEVTQTPSHQVTQMGQEVILRCVPISNHLYFYWYRQILGQKVEFLVSFYNNEISEKSEIFDDQFSVERPDGSNFTLKIRSTKLEDSAMYFCASRELIQFATDTQYFGPGTRLTVL.

The rearrangement links TRBV4-1 to TRBJ2-3, with TRBD2 as a possible D gene (6 bases). Germline V gives CDR1 MGHRA, CDR2 YSYEKL. The CDR3 is 14 residues long. V was cut by 4 bases and J by 5 bases, with 13 bases left in between. DNA for the CDR3: TGCGCCAGCAGCCGATTCGGGAGTAAAGATACGCAGTATTTT. It codes for CASSRFGSKDTQYF.

CDR3 DNA sequence: TGTGCCTGGAGGGAAGACTCGTCTGCCCTAGAGACCCAGTACTTC. Translation gives CAWREDSSALETQYF. The chain carries TRBV30 and TRBJ2-5; no definite D call. V lost 3 bases and J lost 4, with 18 bases in between. The CDR3 contains 15 residues. The V gene's germline CDR1 is GTSNPN and CDR2 SVGIG (reference sequence).

This chain links TRBV2 with TRBJ1-4, with D tentatively TRBD1 (5 bases). The CDR3 covers 12 residues. The germline gives CDR1 SNHLY, CDR2 FYNNEI. Trimming cost V 4 bases and J 8 bases, with 8 bases left between them. This CDR3 reads CASSAWGEKLFF. For the CDR3, the DNA is TGTGCCAGCAGTGCCTGGGGGGAAAAACTGTTTTTT.

The rearrangement uses TRBV19 and TRBJ1-5, with 8 positions matching TRBD1. V lost 6 bases to trimming and J lost 5 bases; unmatched junction nucleotides: 9. The CDR3 extends over 15 amino acids. The germline V gene encodes CDR1 LNHDA and CDR2 SQIVND (reference sequence). DNA for the CDR3: TGTGCCAGTAGGAATTCGACAGGGGATTATCAGCCCCAGCATTTT. Its translation: CASRNSTGDYQPQHF.

The chain has TRBV7-3 and TRBJ2-3, with 9 bases that match TRBD2. CDR3 length: 14 residues. Germline values: CDR1 SGHTA, CDR2 FQGTGA. V trimming: 6 bases; J trimming: 1 base; junction bases outside the gene matches: 2. The CDR3 DNA sequence: TGTGCCAGCAGGCCTAGCGGGGGCACAGATACGCAGTATTTT. Its translation: CASRPSGGTDTQYF.

The CDR3 is CASSLSRGGTEAFF. The CDR3 nucleotides are TGTGCCAGCAGCTTAAGCAGGGGTGGAACTGAAGCTTTCTTT. The V and J genes are TRBV7-9 and TRBJ1-1, with D possibly matching TRBD1 (6 bases). Germline V gene sequence: CDR1 SEHNR, CDR2 FQNEAQ (reference sequence). The CDR3 is 14 residues long. The V end lost 2 bases, the J end lost 5 bases, and 12 bases lay between the germline ends.

A single count supports this clone. V gene TRBV7-9 combines with J gene TRBJ1-1; tentative D call: TRBD1 (5 bases). V lost 5 bases, J lost 3 bases, and 13 bases lay in between. Germline V lookup: CDR1 SEHNR, CDR2 FQNEAQ (reference sequence). The CDR3 runs to 14 residues. The CDR3 here is CASSLNLGDTEAFF. The CDR3 DNA follows: TGTGCCAGCAGCCTGAATTTGGGGGACACTGAAGCTTTCTTT.

With respect to this clone: The sample holds other DNA sequences that translate to the same CDR3. The chain has TRBV12-3 or TRBV12-4 and TRBJ1-2; the match to TRBD1 covers 9 bases. The CDR3 spans 13 residues. The V and J ends lost 4 bases and 4 bases, in that order; junction bases with no gene match: 1. The CDR3 here is CASSSDRGYGYTF. CDR3 bases: TGTGCCAGCAGTTCGGACAGGGGCTATGGCTACACCTTC.

V gene TRBV29-1 combines with J gene TRBJ2-7, with D maybe TRBD2 (6 bases). This CDR3 is 12 amino acids long. The germline V and J ends were trimmed by 4 bases and 1 base, with 8 bases remaining between them. Per germline, CDR1 SQVTM and CDR2 ANQGSEA. The CDR3 bases are TGCAGCGTTGTGACTAGTTCCTACGAGCAGTACTTC. Translation: CSVVTSSYEQYF.

The rearrangement joins TRBV24-1 to TRBJ2-3, with D unclear. Germline CDR1 KGHDR, CDR2 SFDVKD. This CDR3 has 11 residues. V lost 7 bases, J lost 0 bases, and 1 base lay in between. The CDR3 region has the DNA TGTGCCACCAGCAGCACAGATACGCAGTATTTT. This codes for CATSSTDTQYF.

The chain couples TRBV5-5 to TRBJ1-4, with unresolved D. This CDR3 has 12 amino acids. Germline values: CDR1 SGHKS, CDR2 YYEKEE (reference sequence). Between the trimmed V and J ends, which lost 4 bases and 11 bases, there was a span of 12 bases. The CDR3 loop is CASSPDGEKLFF. The CDR3 DNA reads TGTGCCAGCAGCCCGGATGGCGAGAAACTGTTTTTT.

CDR3 loop: CASSSSSAGGLPYNEQFF. The CDR3 DNA reads as TGTGCCAGCTCATCTTCCTCGGCGGGAGGTCTTCCGTACAATGAGCAGTTCTTC. The chain uses TRBV18 and TRBJ2-1; 8 bases agree with TRBD2. The CDR3 consists of 18 residues. J lost 4 bases, V lost 5 bases, and 16 bases had no gene match. Germline loops: CDR1 KGHSH, CDR2 LQKENI. The whole variable domain, filled in from reference TRBV18 and TRBJ2-1, reads NAGVMQNPRHLVRRRGQEARLRCSPMKGHSHVYWYRQLPEEGLKFMVYLQKENIIDESGMPKERFSAEFPKEGPSILRIQQVVRGDSAAYFCASSSSSAGGLPYNEQFFGPGTRLTVL.

This clone was observed a single time. This rearrangement joins TRBV30 to TRBJ1-1; D is uncertain. V was pared by 0 bases and J by 2 bases, with 4 bases between. The CDR3 runs to 12 residues. Germline-derived CDR1 and CDR2 are GTSNPN and SVGIG (reference sequence). The DNA for the CDR3 is TGTGCCTGGAGTGTAGGAAACACTGAAGCTTTCTTT. This translates into CAWSVGNTEAFF.

The CDR3, as DNA: TGTGCCTGGACGACAGGGGTGTCAGATACGCAGTATTTT. This encodes CAWTTGVSDTQYF. The chain is built from TRBV30 and TRBJ2-3; 8 bases fit TRBD1. CDR3 length: 13 amino acids. Germline lookup yields CDR1 GTSNPN and CDR2 SVGIG (reference sequence). The J segment lost 4 bases and the V segment lost 4 bases, leaving 4 bases of the junction unmatched.

This clone was counted once. The V call is TRBV3-1 (or the pseudogene TRBV3-2), the J call TRBJ1-6; 10 nucleotides align to TRBD1. Per the germline V gene, CDR1 is LGHDT and CDR2 is YNNKEL (reference sequence). With V trimmed by 4 bases and J by 5 bases, 5 bases remained unmatched. CDR3 length: 16 residues. In DNA form, the CDR3 reads TGTGCCAGCAGCCGTTTGGGACAGGGGAATAATTCACCCCTCCACTTT. Translated, it gives CASSRLGQGNNSPLHF.

The chain recombines TRBV5-4 with TRBJ1-1; D uncertain. Between the trimmed V and J ends, which lost 1 base and 0 bases, there was a span of 7 bases. In germline, CDR1 is SGHNT, CDR2 YYREEE (reference sequence). This CDR3 has 14 amino acids. CDR3 loop: CASSLKRVNTEAFF. The CDR3 bases are TGTGCCAGCAGCTTGAAAAGGGTGAACACTGAAGCTTTCTTT.

As concerns this clone: The sample carries other DNA sequences with the same CDR3. The chain combines TRBV3-1 (or the pseudogene TRBV3-2) with TRBJ2-7, with D uncertain. Trimming cost V 1 base and J 4 bases, with 5 bases left between them. Per germline, CDR1 LGHDT and CDR2 YNNKEL (reference sequence). The CDR3 contains 12 residues. CDR3 in DNA: TGTGCCAGCAGCCAAGGGGCGTACGAGCAGTACTTC. Translation gives CASSQGAYEQYF.

The CDR3 coding sequence is TGTGCCAGCAGCCTCACAGAGTTGGCCACTGAAGCTTTCTTT. Its translation is CASSLTELATEAFF. The J gene is TRBJ1-1, the V gene TRBV7-9; D is uncertain. CDR1 SEHNR and CDR2 FQNEAQ come from the germline V gene (reference sequence). Deletions cut 5 bases from V and 4 bases from J, with 14 bases between. This CDR3 contains 14 residues.

The CDR3 loop reads CASSFGDNGEKLFF. CDR3 DNA: TGCGCCAGCAGCTTCGGGGACAACGGGGAAAAACTGTTTTTT. The chain joins TRBV5-1 to TRBJ1-4; possibly TRBD1 for D (6 bases). CDR3 length: 14 residues. The germline gives CDR1 SGHRS, CDR2 YFSETQ. Trimming left V 2 bases short and J 8 bases short, with 13 bases between.

The chain links TRBV2 to TRBJ2-7, with TRBD2 matching over 15 bases. Trimming cost V 3 bases and J 2 bases; bases outside gene matches: 8. CDR1 and CDR2 from the germline V gene are SNHLY and FYNNEI. CDR3 length: 18 residues. CDR3 sequence: CASSDRTSGGGTPYEQYF. The CDR3 nucleotides read TGTGCCAGCAGTGACCGGACTAGCGGGGGGGGGACCCCCTACGAGCAGTACTTC.

The chain employs TRBV13 and TRBJ2-3; tentatively, D is TRBD2 (5 bases). Germline CDR1 is PRHDT and CDR2 is FYEKMQ (reference sequence). The CDR3 spans 15 residues. V dropped 1 base and J dropped 6 bases, with 14 bases sitting between them. The CDR3 nucleotides are TGTGCCAGCAGCTTAGTTAATAGTGGGAGCGATACGCAGTATTTT. This translates into CASSLVNSGSDTQYF.

This clone was seen once. V gene TRBV5-4 combines with J gene TRBJ2-3, with D uncertain. The CDR3 consists of 12 residues. Trimming left V 3 bases short and J 4 bases short, with 6 bases between. Germline V gene lookup returns CDR1 SGHNT and CDR2 YYREEE (reference sequence). The CDR3 protein is CASSYGADTQYF. The CDR3 nucleotides read TGTGCCAGCAGCTACGGTGCAGATACGCAGTATTTT.

The chain uses TRBV27 and TRBJ2-7; the match to TRBD1 covers 12 bases. With 3 bases clipped from V and 7 bases from J, the junction kept 13 bases outside the gene matches. CDR3 length: 17 amino acids. Per the germline V gene, CDR1 is MNHEY and CDR2 is SMNVEV (reference sequence). CDR3 in amino acids: CASSLFAPGQGANEQYF. The CDR3 DNA reads as TGTGCCAGCAGTTTGTTCGCACCGGGACAGGGGGCAAATGAGCAGTACTTC.

This clone occurred once. As DNA, the CDR3 is TGTGCCAGCAGCTCAGCGACCGGGATTGGCTACGAGCAGTACTTC. Amino acid sequence: CASSSATGIGYEQYF. The gene calls are TRBV3-1 (or the pseudogene TRBV3-2) and TRBJ2-7; a weak D match, TRBD2 (5 bases). The ends were cut back, 5 bases at V and 3 bases at J, with 17 bases in the middle. The CDR3 runs to 15 residues. Germline V gene data show CDR1 as LGHDT and CDR2 as YNNKEL (reference sequence).

The V gene is TRBV30, the J gene TRBJ1-1, with unresolved D. The CDR3 is made up of 13 amino acids. Trimming cost V 2 bases and J 1 base, with 8 bases left between them. Germline CDR1 GTSNPN, CDR2 SVGIG (reference sequence). CDR3 residues: CAWSHGPNTEAFF. In DNA, the CDR3 is TGTGCCTGGAGTCACGGTCCGAACACTGAAGCTTTCTTT.